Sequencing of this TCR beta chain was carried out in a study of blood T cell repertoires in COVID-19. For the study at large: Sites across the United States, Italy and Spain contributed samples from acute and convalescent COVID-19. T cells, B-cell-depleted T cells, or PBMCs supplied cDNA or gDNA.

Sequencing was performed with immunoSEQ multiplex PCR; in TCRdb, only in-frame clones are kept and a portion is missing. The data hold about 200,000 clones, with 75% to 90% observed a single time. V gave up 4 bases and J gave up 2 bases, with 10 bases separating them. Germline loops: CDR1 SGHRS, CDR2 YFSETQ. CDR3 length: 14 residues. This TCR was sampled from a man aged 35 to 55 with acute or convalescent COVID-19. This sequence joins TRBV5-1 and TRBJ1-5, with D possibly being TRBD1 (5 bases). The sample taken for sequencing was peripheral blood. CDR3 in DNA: TGCGCCAGCAGCCCTGACAGCCGCAATCAGCCCCAGCATTTT. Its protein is CASSPDSRNQPQHF.